The following is a T cell receptor (beta chain) sequence with its context. No antigen is known for it. Per germline, CDR1 MNHEY and CDR2 SVGEGT. V lost 3 bases and J 2 bases, leaving 12 bases between the germline ends. The CDR3 is 15 amino acids. Profiled with immunoSEQ multiplex PCR; TCRdb holds only in-frame clones, not every one. The table has some 77,000 clones, roughly 70% seen once; the top ten hold less than 5%. This record comes from a study of vaccination effects on CD4 cells after COVID-19. Study-wide context: Two doses of BNT162b2 or mRNA-1273 vaccine were administered to participants. Study-wide findings and caveats: Pronounced clonal contraction occurred in clones induced by infection and by vaccine late after vaccination. Relatively few convalescent patients took part in the study, which had no early post-infection timepoints.

Using viral peptide pools, the ViraFEST assay grew out antigen-specific CD4+ T cells prior to sequencing. The culture ran for approximately nine days before CD4+ T cells were isolated. Among the vaccine recipients, none had a prior SARS-CoV-2 infection, and nucleocapsid antibodies were negative. Cultivation was performed at a few million PBMC per well with roughly 9.2 IU/ml IL-2 and about 10 ug/ml peptides added. The sequences come from CD4+ T cells from PBMCs cultured with HCoV-OC43 spike peptides, collected before COVID-19 vaccination. Subset: HCoV-OC43 spike overlapping peptide pool stimulation. This chain uses TRBV6-2 or TRBV6-3 with TRBJ2-3; the D gene is possibly TRBD2 (6 bases). This sequence originates from a human donor who received a COVID-19 vaccine. CDR3: CASSYAGFNTDTQYF. The DNA for the CDR3 is TGTGCCAGCAGTTATGCGGGATTTAACACAGATACGCAGTATTTT.